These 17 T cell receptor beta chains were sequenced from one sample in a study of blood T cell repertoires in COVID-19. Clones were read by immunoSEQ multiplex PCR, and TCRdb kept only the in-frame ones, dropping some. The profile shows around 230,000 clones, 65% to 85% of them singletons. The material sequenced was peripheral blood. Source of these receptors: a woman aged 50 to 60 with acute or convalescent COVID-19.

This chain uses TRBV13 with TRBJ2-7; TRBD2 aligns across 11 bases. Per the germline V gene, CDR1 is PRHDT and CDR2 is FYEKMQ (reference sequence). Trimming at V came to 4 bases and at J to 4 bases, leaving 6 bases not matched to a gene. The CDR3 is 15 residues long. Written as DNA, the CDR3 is TGTGCCAGCAGCTCCGTAGCGGGAGGGCTATACGAGCAGTACTTC. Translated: CASSSVAGGLYEQYF.

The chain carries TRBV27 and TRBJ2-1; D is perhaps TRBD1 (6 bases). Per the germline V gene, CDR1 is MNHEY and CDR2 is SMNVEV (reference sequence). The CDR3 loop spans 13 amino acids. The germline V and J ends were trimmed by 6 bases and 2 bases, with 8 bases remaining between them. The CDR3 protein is CASRDRPYNEQFF. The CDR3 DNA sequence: TGTGCCAGCAGGGACAGACCCTACAATGAGCAGTTCTTC.

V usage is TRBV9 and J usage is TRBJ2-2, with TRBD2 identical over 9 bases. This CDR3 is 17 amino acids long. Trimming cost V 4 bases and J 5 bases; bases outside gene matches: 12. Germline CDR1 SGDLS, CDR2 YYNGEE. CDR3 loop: CASSPGGVAGVTGELFF. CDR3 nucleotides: TGTGCCAGCAGCCCCGGGGGGGTAGCGGGAGTGACCGGGGAGCTGTTTTTT.

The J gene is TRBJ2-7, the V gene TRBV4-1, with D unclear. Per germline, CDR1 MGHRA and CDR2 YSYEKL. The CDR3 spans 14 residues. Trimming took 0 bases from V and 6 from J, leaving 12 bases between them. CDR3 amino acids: CASSQEYSRLEQYF. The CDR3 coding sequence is TGCGCCAGCAGCCAAGAATACAGTAGGCTCGAGCAGTACTTC.

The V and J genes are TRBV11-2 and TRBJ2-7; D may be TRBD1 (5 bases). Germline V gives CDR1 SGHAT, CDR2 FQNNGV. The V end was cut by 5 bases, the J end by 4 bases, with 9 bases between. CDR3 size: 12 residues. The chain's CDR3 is CASSRGLYEQYF. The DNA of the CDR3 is TGTGCCAGCAGCAGGGGCCTTTACGAGCAGTACTTC.

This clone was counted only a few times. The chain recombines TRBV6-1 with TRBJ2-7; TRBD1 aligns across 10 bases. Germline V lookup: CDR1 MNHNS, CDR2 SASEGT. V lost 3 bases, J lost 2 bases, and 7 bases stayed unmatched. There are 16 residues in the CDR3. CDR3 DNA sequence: TGTGCCAGCAGTGAGGTGTTGACAGGGGGCGCCTACGAGCAGTACTTC. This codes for CASSEVLTGGAYEQYF.

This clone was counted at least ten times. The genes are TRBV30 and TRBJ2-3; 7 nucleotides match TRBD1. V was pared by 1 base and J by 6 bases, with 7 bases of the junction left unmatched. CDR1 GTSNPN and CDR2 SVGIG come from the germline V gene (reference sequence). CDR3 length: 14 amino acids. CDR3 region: CAWSADRAGDTQYF. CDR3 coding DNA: TGTGCCTGGAGTGCAGACAGGGCGGGCGATACGCAGTATTTT.

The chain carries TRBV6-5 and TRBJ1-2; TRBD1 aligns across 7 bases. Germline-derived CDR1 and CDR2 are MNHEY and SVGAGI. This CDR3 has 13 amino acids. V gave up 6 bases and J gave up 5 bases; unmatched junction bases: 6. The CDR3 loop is CASRTTGVYGYTF. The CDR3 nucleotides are TGTGCCAGCAGGACAACAGGGGTTTATGGCTACACCTTC.

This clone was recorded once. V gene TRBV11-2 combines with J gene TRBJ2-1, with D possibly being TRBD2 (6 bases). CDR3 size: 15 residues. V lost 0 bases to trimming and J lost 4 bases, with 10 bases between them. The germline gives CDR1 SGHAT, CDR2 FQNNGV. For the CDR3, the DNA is TGTGCCAGCAGCTTAGACCCAGCGGGTTACAATGAGCAGTTCTTC. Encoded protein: CASSLDPAGYNEQFF. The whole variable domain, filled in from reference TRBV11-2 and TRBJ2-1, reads EAGVAQSPRYKIIEKRQSVAFWCNPISGHATLYWYQQILGQGPKLLIQFQNNGVVDDSQLPKDRFSAERLKGVDSTLKIQPAKLEDSAVYLCASSLDPAGYNEQFFGPGTRLTVL.

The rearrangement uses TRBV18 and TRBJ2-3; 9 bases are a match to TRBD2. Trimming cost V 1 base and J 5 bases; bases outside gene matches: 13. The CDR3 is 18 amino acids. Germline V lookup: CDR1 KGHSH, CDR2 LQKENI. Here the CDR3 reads CASSPLTAGLAKRDTQYF. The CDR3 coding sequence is TGTGCCAGCTCACCACTCACCGCCGGACTAGCGAAGAGAGATACGCAGTATTTT.

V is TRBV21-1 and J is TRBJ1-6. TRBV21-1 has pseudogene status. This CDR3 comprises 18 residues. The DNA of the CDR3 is TGTGCCAGCAGCATGGGGTGTGGGGAGCCTGTCCTTAATTCACCCCTCCACTTT. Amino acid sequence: CASSMGCGEPVLNSPLHF.

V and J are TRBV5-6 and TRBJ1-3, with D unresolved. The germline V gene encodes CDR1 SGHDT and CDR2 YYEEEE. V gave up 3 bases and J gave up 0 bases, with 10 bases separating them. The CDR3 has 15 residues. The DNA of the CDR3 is TGTGCCAGCAGCTATGGCGGATCCTCTGGAAACACCATATATTTT. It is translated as CASSYGGSSGNTIYF.

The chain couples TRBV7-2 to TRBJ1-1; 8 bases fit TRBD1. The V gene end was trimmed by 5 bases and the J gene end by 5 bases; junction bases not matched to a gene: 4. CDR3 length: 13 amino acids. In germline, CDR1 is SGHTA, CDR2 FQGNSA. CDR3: CASSLTGGTEAFF. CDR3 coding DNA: TGTGCCAGCAGCCTAACAGGGGGGACTGAAGCTTTCTTT. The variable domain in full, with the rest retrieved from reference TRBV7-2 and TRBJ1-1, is GAGVSQSPSNKVTEKGKDVELRCDPISGHTALYWYRQSLGQGLEFLIYFQGNSAPDKSGLPSDRFSAERTGGSVSTLTIQRTQQEDSAVYLCASSLTGGTEAFFGQGTRLTVV.

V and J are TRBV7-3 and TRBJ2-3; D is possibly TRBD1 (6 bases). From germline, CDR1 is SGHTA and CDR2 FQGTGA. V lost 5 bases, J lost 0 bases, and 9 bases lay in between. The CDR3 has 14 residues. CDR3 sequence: CASSTGSSTDTQYF. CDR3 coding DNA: TGTGCCAGCAGCACAGGGTCTAGCACAGATACGCAGTATTTT.

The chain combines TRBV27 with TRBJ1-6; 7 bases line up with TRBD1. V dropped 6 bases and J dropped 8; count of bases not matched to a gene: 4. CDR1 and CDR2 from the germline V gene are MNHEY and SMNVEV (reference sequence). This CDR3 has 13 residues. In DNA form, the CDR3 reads TGTGCCAGCAGAAGGGACAGCTATTCACCCCTCCACTTT. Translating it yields CASRRDSYSPLHF.

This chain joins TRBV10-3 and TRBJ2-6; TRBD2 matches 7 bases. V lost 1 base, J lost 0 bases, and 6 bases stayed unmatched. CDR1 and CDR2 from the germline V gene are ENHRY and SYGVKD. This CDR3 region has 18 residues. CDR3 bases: TGTGCCATCAGTGAGTTTCGGGGGGTATCCTCTGGGGCCAACGTCCTGACTTTC. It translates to CAISEFRGVSSGANVLTF.

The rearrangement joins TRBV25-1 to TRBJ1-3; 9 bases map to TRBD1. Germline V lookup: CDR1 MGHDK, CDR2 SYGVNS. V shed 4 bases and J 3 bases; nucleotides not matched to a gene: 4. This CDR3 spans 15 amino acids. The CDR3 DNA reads TGTGCCAGCAGTGCAACAGGGGGCAGTGGAAACACCATATATTTT. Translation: CASSATGGSGNTIYF.